Shown below are 9 T cell receptor beta chains from a single sample sequenced in a study of T cell clonality in common variable immunodeficiency. The table came from immunoSEQ multiplex PCR; TCRdb's copy has only in-frame clones and leaves some out. This table holds 25,000 or so clones with no singletons; the top ten claim nearly 25%. Their antigens remain unidentified. Broader study findings: In common variable immunodeficiency, TCR beta chains reportedly carried fewer deletions and N-nucleotide insertions.

What was sequenced was peripheral blood mononuclear cells. The receptors were sampled from a human donor with common variable immunodeficiency.

Ten or more counts support this clone. With the read ending 3 residues before the CDR3 end, the germline J gene is used to fill in that end. The chain combines TRBV19 with TRBJ2-4; 9 positions agree with TRBD2. The CDR3 contains 19 residues. CDR1 LNHDA and CDR2 SQIVND come from the germline V gene (reference sequence). Trimming at V came to 4 bases and at J to 1 base, leaving 14 bases not matched to a gene. The CDR3 DNA, read in part, is TGTGCCAGTAGTAAATCAGCTAGCGGGACCTCCGGGGCCAAAAACATT. This translates into CASSKSASGTSGAKNI. In full, the CDR3 reads CASSKSASGTSGAKNIQYF.

This clone was observed at least ten times. The read finishes 3 residues shy of the CDR3 end, and the germline J gene is used to complete it. The V gene is TRBV10-1, the J gene TRBJ2-5; possible D gene TRBD2, 6 bases. The V end was cut by 2 bases, the J end by 2 bases, with 15 bases between. In germline, CDR1 is WNHNN, CDR2 SYGVQD (reference sequence). The CDR3 loop spans 16 amino acids. CDR3 bases read: TGCGCCAGCAGTGAGCAAAACCGGGACTGGCAAGAGACC. Translated: CASSEQNRDWQET. The entire CDR3 is CASSEQNRDWQETQYF.

This clone was counted ten times or more. The read comes to an end 3 residues before the CDR3 does, leaving the germline J gene to fill in the end. This sequence joins TRBV20-1 and TRBJ2-6; TRBD1 matches 8 bases. This CDR3 is built from 18 residues. The V gene end was trimmed by 2 bases and the J gene end by 4 bases; junction bases not matched to a gene: 13. CDR1 and CDR2 (germline): DFQATT, SNEGSKA (reference sequence). CDR3: CSARTHRTGNRGANVLTF. The part of the CDR3 DNA that was read is TGCAGTGCTAGAACACACCGGACAGGGAACAGGGGGGCCAACGTC.

This clone was seen many times. The read gets to within 3 residues of the CDR3 end, and the germline J gene fills in the rest. V is TRBV5-6 and J is TRBJ2-3; D is possibly TRBD2 (6 bases). Germline-derived CDR1 and CDR2 are SGHDT and YYEEEE. With 5 bases removed from V and 1 base from J, the gap between germline ends came to 14 bases. CDR3 size: 15 residues. This CDR3 reads CASRDFSGGTDTQYF. Incomplete CDR3 DNA: TGTGCCAGCAGAGATTTTTCGGGGGGCACAGATACG. The full variable domain, rest sourced from reference TRBV5-6 and TRBJ2-3, is DAGVTQSPTHLIKTRGQQVTLRCSPKSGHDTVSWYQQALGQGPQFIFQYYEEEERQRGNFPDRFSGHQFPNYSSELNVNALLLGDSALYLCASRDFSGGTDTQYFGPGTRLTVL.

As for this clone: The read is 3 residues too short to cover the CDR3 end, so that end is filled in from the germline J gene. V usage is TRBV5-6 and J usage is TRBJ2-7; a possible D gene is TRBD1 (5 bases). Germline CDR1 is SGHDT and CDR2 is YYEEEE. The V end was cut by 2 bases, the J end by 3 bases, with 6 bases between. This CDR3 spans 12 amino acids. The CDR3 here is CASSFDSYEQYF. The sequenced part of the CDR3 DNA is TGTGCCAGCAGCTTCGACAGCTACGAG. Based on the CDR3 plus reference TRBV5-6 and TRBJ2-7, the full variable domain is DAGVTQSPTHLIKTRGQQVTLRCSPKSGHDTVSWYQQALGQGPQFIFQYYEEEERQRGNFPDRFSGHQFPNYSSELNVNALLLGDSALYLCASSFDSYEQYFGPGTRLTVT.

This clone was picked up many times. The CDR3 end falls 3 residues outside the read, so it is completed with the germline J gene. The V and J genes are TRBV28 and TRBJ2-7, with TRBD1 matching 8 bases. This CDR3 has 14 residues. Germline V lookup: CDR1 MDHEN, CDR2 SYDVKM. V gave up 6 bases and J gave up 3 bases; unmatched junction bases: 7. The part of the CDR3 DNA that was read is TGTGCCAGCAGCCGACAGGGGACCAGCTACGAG. Its protein is CASSRQGTSYE. In full, the CDR3 reads CASSRQGTSYEQYF.

This clone appeared many times. The read ends 3 residues before the CDR3 terminus; that terminus is restored from the germline J gene. The genes are TRBV20-1 and TRBJ2-1; TRBD2 is a possible D gene (6 bases). There are 14 residues in the CDR3. Germline V gene data show CDR1 as DFQATT and CDR2 as SNEGSKA (reference sequence). V was pared by 1 base and J by 8 bases, with 15 bases between. The CDR3 is CSARAGTGLYEQFF. CDR3 bases read: TGCAGTGCTAGAGCCGGGACTGGCCTCTATGAG.

This clone was recorded at least ten times. The CDR3 extends 3 residues past the end of the read, so its final part is completed from the germline J gene. This sequence joins TRBV20-1 and TRBJ2-7; possibly TRBD1 for D (5 bases). Trimming pared 6 bases from V and 4 bases from J, leaving 22 bases between. Germline values: CDR1 DFQATT, CDR2 SNEGSKA (reference sequence). The CDR3 has 15 residues. The CDR3 reads CSAPDLRQIGYEQYF. The sequenced CDR3 bases are TGCAGTGCCCCCGACCTCCGACAGATCGGTTACGAG.

This clone was picked up many times. The read ends 3 residues before the CDR3 terminus; that terminus is restored from the germline J gene. The V gene is TRBV7-2, the J gene TRBJ2-1; perhaps TRBD2 as D (5 bases). This CDR3 has 13 residues. V was clipped by 5 bases and J by 6 bases, with 11 bases between them. The V gene's germline CDR1 is SGHTA and CDR2 FQGNSA. This chain's CDR3 is CASSRLGVNEQFF. CDR3 DNA, as far as it was read: TGTGCCAGCAGCCGCCTCGGGGTCAATGAG.